Many counts were recorded for the clone carrying this T cell receptor (beta chain). What it binds is unknown. This sample was included in a study of blood T cells in healthy people across ages. Findings and caveats of the study: Estimated diversity across one million T cells was deemed an underestimate.

For the second PCR, which ran for roughly 6 to 12 cycles, a sample-barcoded 5' primer and a J-beta primer mix were used. TCRdb called the 5' RACE reads again in MiXCR, with one record for every CDR3 protein. The sample holds approximately 900,000 distinct CDR3 sequences, 25% to 35% seen once. The V end was cut by 10 bases, the J end by 6 bases, with 8 bases between. Germline CDR1 SNHLY, CDR2 FYNNEI. The CDR3 totals 10 residues. The data also belong to a second study, concerning T cells of mothers and their children. That paper adds: Three healthy Caucasian mothers and their six children donated. Thymic selection molds TCR recombination products alike in related and unrelated pairs.

The V gene is TRBV2, the J gene TRBJ2-3, with D possibly matching TRBD2 (5 bases). Sequenced material: blood. This clonotype originated in a middle-aged woman in good health. The CDR3 nucleotides read TGTGCCACCTCGGGGGATACGCAGTATTTT. It encodes CATSGDTQYF.